The TCR beta chain under discussion was sequenced for a study of cytomegalovirus exposure and HLA in healthy donors. Study-wide points: Earlier results showed most TCR beta V segments being productive about 90% or about 30% of the time. The classifier, whose performance was assessed in both the original and validation cohorts, reportedly diagnosed cytomegalovirus status with high specificity and sensitivity. Beyond CMV serostatus, there was no information to go on about immune exposure.

On this clone itself: Its target is unknown.

When sampled, the donors appeared nominally healthy, though they likely had unrecorded immune exposures. A multiplex PCR was run with 60 Vbeta primers and 13 Jbeta primers. The data were produced by immunoSEQ multiplex PCR, yet TCRdb's version contains in-frame clones alone and is incomplete. The table has about 130,000 clones, over 75% seen once; the top ten hold around 6.4%. The CDR3 runs 14 residues. The germline V and J ends were trimmed by 4 bases and 6 bases, with 13 bases remaining between them. Looked up from germline, CDR1 is MNHEY and CDR2 is SVGAGI. This rearrangement joins TRBV6-5 to TRBJ1-5; D is perhaps TRBD1 (5 bases). The source of this sequence is a woman aged 40 to 55 in good health and CMV-seropositive. Sample: PBMCs. CDR3 DNA: TGTGCCAGCAGTTCTACCAGGGCAAGTCAGCCCCAGCATTTT. Its protein product is CASSSTRASQPQHF.